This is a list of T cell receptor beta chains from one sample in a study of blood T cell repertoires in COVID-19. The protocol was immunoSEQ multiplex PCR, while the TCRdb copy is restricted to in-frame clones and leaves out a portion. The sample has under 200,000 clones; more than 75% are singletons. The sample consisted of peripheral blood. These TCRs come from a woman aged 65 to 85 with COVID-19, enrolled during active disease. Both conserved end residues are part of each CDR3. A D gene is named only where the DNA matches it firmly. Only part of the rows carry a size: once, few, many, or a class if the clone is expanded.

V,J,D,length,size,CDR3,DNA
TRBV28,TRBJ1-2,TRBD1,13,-,CASQGGQSYGYTF,TGTGCCAGCCAAGGGGGACAGAGTTATGGCTACACCTTC
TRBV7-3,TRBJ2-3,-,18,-,CASSSPVGGTPSTDTQYF,TGTGCCAGCAGCTCGCCTGTAGGAGGGACCCCTAGCACAGATACGCAGTATTTT
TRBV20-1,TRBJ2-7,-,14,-,CSASKPRGAYEQYF,TGCAGTGCTAGTAAGCCGCGAGGCGCCTACGAGCAGTACTTC
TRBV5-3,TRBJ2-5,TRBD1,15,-,CARSYRTGRGETQYF,TGTGCCAGAAGCTACCGGACAGGGAGAGGAGAGACCCAGTACTTC
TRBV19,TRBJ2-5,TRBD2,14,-,CASSIAGVGETQYF,TGTGCCAGTAGTATCGCGGGAGTGGGGGAGACCCAGTACTTC
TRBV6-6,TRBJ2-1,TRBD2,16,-,CASSKPSGGPYNEQFF,TGTGCCAGCAGTAAACCTAGCGGGGGGCCATACAATGAGCAGTTCTTC
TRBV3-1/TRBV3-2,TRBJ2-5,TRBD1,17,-,CASSHFLSGTGEETQYF,TGTGCCAGCAGCCATTTCCTTTCCGGGACAGGGGAAGAGACCCAGTACTTC
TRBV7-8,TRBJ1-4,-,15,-,CASSLGGNQPYNLFF,TGTGCCAGCAGCTTAGGGGGCAATCAACCGTACAATCTGTTTTTT
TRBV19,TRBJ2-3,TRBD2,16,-,CASMQTQRGGDYAQYF,TGTGCCAGTATGCAGACCCAGCGCGGGGGGGATTACGCGCAGTATTTT
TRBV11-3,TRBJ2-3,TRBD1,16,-,CASSLGGTGAADTQYF,TGTGCCAGCAGCTTAGGGGGGACAGGGGCGGCAGATACGCAGTATTTT
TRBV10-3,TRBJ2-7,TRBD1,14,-,CAIRGGQNSYEQYF,TGTGCCATCAGAGGGGGACAGAACTCCTACGAGCAGTACTTC
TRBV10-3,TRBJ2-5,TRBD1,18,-,CAISVDQTGGQYQETQYF,TGTGCCATCAGTGTGGATCAGACAGGGGGACAGTACCAAGAGACCCAGTACTTC
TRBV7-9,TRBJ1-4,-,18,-,CASSLGDWWGQPAEKLFF,TGTGCCAGCAGCTTAGGGGATTGGTGGGGACAACCGGCTGAAAAACTGTTTTTT
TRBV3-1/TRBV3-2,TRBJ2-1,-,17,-,CASSQDPGVRARNEQFF,TGTGCCAGCAGCCAAGATCCGGGAGTGAGGGCCCGCAATGAGCAGTTCTTC
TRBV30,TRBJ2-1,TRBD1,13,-,CAWSEGADNEQFF,TGTGCCTGGAGCGAGGGGGCTGACAATGAGCAGTTCTTC
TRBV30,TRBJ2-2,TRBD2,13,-,CAWMGGSSGELFF,TGTGCCTGGATGGGGGGGAGCTCCGGGGAGCTGTTTTTT
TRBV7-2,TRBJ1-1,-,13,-,CASSLQGRTEAFF,TGTGCCAGCAGCCTACAGGGACGCACTGAAGCTTTCTTT
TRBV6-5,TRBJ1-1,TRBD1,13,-,CASRSDRGTEAFF,TGTGCCAGCAGATCGGACAGGGGCACTGAAGCTTTCTTT
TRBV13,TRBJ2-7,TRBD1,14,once,CASSPRDRGGEQYF,TGTGCCAGCAGCCCCCGGGACAGGGGAGGGGAGCAGTACTTC
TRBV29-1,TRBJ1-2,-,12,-,CSVAKGFYGYTF,TGCAGCGTTGCCAAGGGGTTCTATGGCTACACCTTC
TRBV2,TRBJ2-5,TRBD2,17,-,CASSGSGLAGMGETQYF,TGTGCCAGCAGTGGAAGTGGACTAGCGGGGATGGGAGAGACCCAGTACTTC
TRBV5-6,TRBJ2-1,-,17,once,CASSLRRRVRENNEQFF,TGTGCCAGCAGCTTGCGTCGACGAGTCAGGGAAAACAATGAGCAGTTCTTC
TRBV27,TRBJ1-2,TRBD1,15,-,CASSSTGEGYYGYTF,TGTGCCAGCAGTTCTACAGGGGAAGGATACTATGGCTACACCTTC
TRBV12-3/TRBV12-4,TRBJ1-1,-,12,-,CATLRQGSEAFF,TGTGCCACTCTTCGGCAGGGTTCGGAAGCTTTCTTT
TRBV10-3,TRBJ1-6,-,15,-,CAILQGSSYNSPLHF,TGTGCCATCCTCCAAGGGAGCTCCTATAATTCACCCCTCCACTTT
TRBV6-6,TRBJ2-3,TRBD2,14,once,CASGGGGKTDTQYF,TGTGCCAGCGGGGGCGGGGGGAAGACAGATACGCAGTATTTT
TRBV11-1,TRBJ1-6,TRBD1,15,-,CASSPRQGGNSPLHF,TGTGCCAGCAGCCCCAGACAGGGTGGTAATTCACCCCTCCACTTT
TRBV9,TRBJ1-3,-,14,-,CASSVQDSGNTIYF,TGTGCCAGCAGCGTACAGGACTCTGGAAACACCATATATTTT
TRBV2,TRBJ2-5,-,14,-,CASRGGGLVETQYF,TGTGCCAGCAGGGGTGGGGGCTTGGTTGAGACCCAGTACTTC
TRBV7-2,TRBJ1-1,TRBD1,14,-,CASSFSGQGTEAFF,TGTGCCAGCAGCTTCTCCGGACAGGGCACTGAAGCTTTCTTT
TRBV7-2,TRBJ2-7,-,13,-,CASSSGASSEQYF,TGTGCCAGCAGCTCAGGGGCGTCAAGCGAGCAGTACTTC
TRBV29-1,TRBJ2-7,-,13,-,CSVRETHLDEQYF,TGCAGCGTTAGGGAGACCCACCTTGACGAGCAGTACTTC
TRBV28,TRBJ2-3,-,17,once,CASSLRLRGQTTDTQYF,TGTGCCAGCAGTTTAAGGCTTCGGGGACAAACCACAGATACGCAGTATTTT